The 17 T cell receptor beta chains reported below all come from one sample, sequenced in a study of T cells after yellow fever vaccination. Each CDR3 protein gets one entry after TCRdb re-called the 5' RACE reads with MiXCR. The table shows 620,000 or so distinct CDR3 sequences, with about 15% occurring only once. This material consisted of PBMCs, taken 4 to 5 days after the first yellow fever vaccination. These receptors came from a man between 18 and 35 years old who received the YFV17D yellow fever vaccine.

The DNA for the CDR3 is TGCAGTGCTCTTGTCTCAGGGTATCGAAAGGACACGCAGTATTTT. It yields the protein CSALVSGYRKDTQYF. The chain is built from TRBV20-1 and TRBJ2-3; D might be TRBD1 (5 bases). V lost 5 bases and J 9 bases, leaving 24 bases between the germline ends. This CDR3 has 15 amino acids. CDR1 is DFQATT and CDR2 is SNEGSKA in the germline V gene (reference sequence).

This clonotype showed up many times. This rearrangement joins TRBV5-1 to TRBJ2-1, with 8 bases aligning to TRBD2. This CDR3 is 15 amino acids long. Per germline, CDR1 SGHRS and CDR2 YFSETQ. Trimming at V came to 4 bases and at J to 0 bases, leaving 3 bases not matched to a gene. CDR3 loop: CASSISGDSYNEQFF. The CDR3 bases are TGCGCCAGCAGCATTAGCGGGGACTCCTACAATGAGCAGTTCTTC.

Concerning this clonotype: Just one base apart from a much larger clone, this may be a read error. The chain links TRBV10-3 to TRBJ2-3, with TRBD2 matching 14 bases. The CDR3 has 17 residues. Germline V gives CDR1 ENHRY, CDR2 SYGVKD. This CDR3 is CATSDLGLAGEGDTQYF. The CDR3 bases are TGTGCCACCAGTGACCTGGGACTAGCGGGGGAGGGAGATACGCAGTATTTT.

The V call is TRBV20-1, the J call TRBJ2-7; D is perhaps TRBD1 (6 bases). The CDR3 is made up of 13 amino acids. Germline V gives CDR1 DFQATT, CDR2 SNEGSKA (reference sequence). The V end was cut by 4 bases, the J end by 3 bases, with 13 bases between. The CDR3 sequence: CSAITGTSYEQYF. Here the CDR3 DNA reads TGCAGTGCTATTACCGGGACAAGCTACGAGCAGTACTTC.

This clonotype has more than one count but fewer than ten. The chain links TRBV7-9 to TRBJ2-6; 7 bases line up with TRBD1. V lost 10 bases, J lost 1 base, and 13 bases stayed unmatched. Germline-derived CDR1 and CDR2 are SEHNR and FQNEAQ (reference sequence). CDR3 length equals 17 residues. CDR3 sequence: CAIPRQGEYSGANVLTF. The CDR3 coding sequence is TGTGCCATCCCACGACAGGGTGAATATTCTGGGGCCAACGTCCTGACTTTC.

This clonotype has just a few counts. The J gene is TRBJ2-2, the V gene TRBV19, with TRBD1 identical over 9 bases. This CDR3 region has 16 residues. The trim removed 4 bases at V and 3 bases at J, leaving 6 bases unmatched. Germline CDR1 is LNHDA and CDR2 is SQIVND (reference sequence). The CDR3 sequence is CASSTMGQGHTGELFF. DNA of the CDR3: TGTGCCAGTAGTACGATGGGACAGGGCCACACCGGGGAGCTGTTTTTT. The full variable domain, its missing parts supplied by reference TRBV19 and TRBJ2-2, is DGGITQSPKYLFRKEGQNVTLSCEQNLNHDAMYWYRQDPGQGLRLIYYSQIVNDFQKGDIAEGYSVSREKKESFPLTVTSAQKNPTAFYLCASSTMGQGHTGELFFGEGSRLTVL.

This clonotype was counted only a few times. The chain employs TRBV12-3 or TRBV12-4 and TRBJ1-2; TRBD1 is a possible D gene (5 bases). The length of the CDR3 is 15 residues. V dropped 4 bases and J dropped 0 bases, with 12 bases sitting between them. The CDR3 nucleotides read TGTGCCAGCAGTTATTCCGACAGCCCTAACTATGGCTACACCTTC. As protein: CASSYSDSPNYGYTF.

The genes are TRBV28 and TRBJ2-7; 7 bases line up with TRBD1. CDR1 MDHEN and CDR2 SYDVKM come from the germline V gene. The CDR3 is 14 amino acids. Losses at the gene ends were 6 bases for V and 1 base for J; bases not matched to a gene: 6. CDR3 bases: TGTGCCAGCAGGCAAGGGGGCGTATCCTACGAGCAGTACTTC. Protein: CASRQGGVSYEQYF.

This clonotype turned up a few times. The chain couples TRBV7-2 to TRBJ2-5; 9 positions match TRBD1. The V segment lost 5 bases and the J segment 4 bases; nucleotides outside the gene matches: 11. In germline, CDR1 is SGHTA, CDR2 FQGNSA. This CDR3 is built from 16 residues. This CDR3 reads CASSPHAGQGGETQYF. The CDR3 DNA sequence: TGTGCCAGCAGCCCCCATGCGGGACAGGGTGGAGAGACCCAGTACTTC.

This clonotype turned up a few times. This sequence joins TRBV28 and TRBJ1-4; TRBD1 is a possible D gene (5 bases). The CDR3 spans 14 residues. Germline loops: CDR1 MDHEN, CDR2 SYDVKM. With 6 bases removed from V and 10 bases from J, the gap between germline ends came to 18 bases. CDR3 nucleotides: TGTGCCAGCAGCCGAGCCGGGGCGGATGGAAAACTGTTTTTT. Protein: CASSRAGADGKLFF. The full variable domain, completed using reference TRBV28 and TRBJ1-4, is DVKVTQSSRYLVKRTGEKVFLECVQDMDHENMFWYRQDPGLGLRLIYFSYDVKMKEKGDIPEGYSVSREKKERFSLILESASTNQTSMYLCASSRAGADGKLFFGSGTQLSVL.

This clonotype was seen only a few times. The gene calls are TRBV24-1 and TRBJ2-5; 10 bases are shared with TRBD2. Germline loops: CDR1 KGHDR, CDR2 SFDVKD. V was pared by 4 bases and J by 5 bases, with 9 bases of the junction left unmatched. The CDR3 sequence is 16 residues long. The CDR3 coding sequence is TGTGCCACCAGTGACCCTAGCGGGGGCGAAACCGAGACCCAGTACTTC. Amino acid sequence: CATSDPSGGETETQYF.

The chain links TRBV6-8 to TRBJ2-7; weak D call: TRBD1 (5 bases). CDR1 is MNHGY, CDR2 SAAAGT, per germline. The CDR3 extends over 15 amino acids. V was clipped by 2 bases and J by 3 bases, with 14 bases between them. CDR3 nucleotide sequence: TGTGCCAGCAGTTACCCCCGACAGCCGCACTACGAGCAGTACGTC. Protein sequence: CASSYPRQPHYEQYV.

V gene TRBV7-8 combines with J gene TRBJ2-3, with 9 bases identical to TRBD1. With V trimmed by 3 bases and J by 2 bases, 3 bases remained unmatched. Germline V gene data show CDR1 as SGHVS and CDR2 as FQNEAQ. The CDR3 extends over 15 amino acids. The CDR3 reads CASSFRDRDTDTQYF. CDR3 DNA sequence: TGTGCCAGCAGCTTCCGGGACAGGGACACAGATACGCAGTATTTT.

J is TRBJ2-5 and V is TRBV6-2 or TRBV6-3; D not resolved. Between the trimmed V and J ends, which lost 3 bases and 2 bases, there was a span of 7 bases. This CDR3 is 13 amino acids long. Per the germline V gene, CDR1 is MNHEY and CDR2 is SVGEGT. CDR3 in amino acids: CASSYTDQETQYF. Here the CDR3 DNA reads TGTGCCAGCAGTTATACGGATCAAGAGACCCAGTACTTC.

The rearrangement uses TRBV6-2 or TRBV6-3 and TRBJ2-5; D gene uncertain. The CDR3 has 13 amino acids. The germline V gene encodes CDR1 MNHEY and CDR2 SVGEGT. Deletions cut 2 bases from V and 5 bases from J, with 9 bases between. CDR3 region: CASSYEARETQYF. The CDR3 nucleotides are TGTGCCAGCAGTTACGAAGCGAGGGAGACCCAGTACTTC.

The V gene is TRBV18, the J gene TRBJ1-4; no firm D call. V lost 1 base, J lost 0 bases, and 9 bases lay in between. From germline, CDR1 is KGHSH and CDR2 LQKENI. This CDR3 has 16 amino acids. The DNA of the CDR3 is TGTGCCAGCTCACCACGTGTAGTTGCAACTAATGAAAAACTGTTTTTT. Its translation is CASSPRVVATNEKLFF.

This clonotype appeared a few times. The V gene is TRBV4-1, the J gene TRBJ1-1, with TRBD1 identical over 9 bases. Germline trimming cut 9 bases from V and 11 bases from J; bases unmatched to any gene: 7. The CDR3 is 11 residues long. The V gene's germline CDR1 is MGHRA and CDR2 YSYEKL. The DNA for the CDR3 is TGCGCCAGTAGTTCACAGGGGGCGGCTTTCTTT. The encoded protein is CASSSQGAAFF.